These T cell receptor beta chains were read from a single sample in a study of blood T cell repertoires in COVID-19. Data came from immunoSEQ multiplex PCR; TCRdb stores just in-frame clones and leaves some out. The sample has under 300,000 clones; 79% are singletons. Sequences were obtained from peripheral blood. The receptors here all came from a woman aged 40 to 55 with active or convalescent COVID-19. Each CDR3 is given with its conserved first and last residue. The D gene is left open where the match is weak. A row's size may be missing; if present it is once, few, many or a size class.

size	V	J	D	CDR3	DNA
-	TRBV6-1	TRBJ2-4	-	CASSGGLVGGAKNIQYF	TGTGCCAGCAGTGGGGGATTGGTGGGGGGAGCCAAAAACATTCAGTACTTC
once	TRBV28	TRBJ2-2	TRBD1	CASSLRGPTGELFF	TGTGCCAGCAGTTTAAGGGGGCCCACCGGGGAGCTGTTTTTT
many	TRBV3-1/TRBV3-2	TRBJ2-1	-	CASSPAPGNEQFF	TGTGCCAGCAGCCCCGCCCCGGGCAATGAGCAGTTCTTC
few	TRBV5-4	TRBJ1-6	-	CASSFGGAGYNSPLHF	TGTGCCAGCAGCTTTGGAGGGGCGGGCTATAATTCACCCCTCCACTTT
-	TRBV12-1	TRBJ2-3	-	CASSFGQGLTSPDTQYF	TGTGCCAGCAGCTTTGGGCAGGGGCTTACCTCACCAGATACGCAGTATTTT
-	TRBV3-1/TRBV3-2	TRBJ2-1	TRBD2	CASSQDRGDDRNEQFF	TGTGCCAGCAGCCAAGATCGGGGGGATGATAGGAATGAGCAGTTCTTC
few	TRBV19	TRBJ2-1	-	CASSRDFEQFF	TGTGCCAGTAGCCGGGACTTTGAGCAGTTCTTC
-	TRBV19	TRBJ1-2	-	CASSIPQGKGGYTF	TGTGCCAGTAGTATCCCCCAGGGGAAAGGTGGCTACACCTTC
-	TRBV10-3	TRBJ2-7	TRBD2	CATLAGALAEQYF	TGTGCCACCTTAGCGGGGGCCCTAGCCGAGCAGTACTTC
few	TRBV27	TRBJ1-1	-	CASSLVGGNTEAFF	TGTGCCAGCAGTTTAGTGGGGGGGAACACTGAAGCTTTCTTT
-	TRBV29-1	TRBJ2-1	TRBD2	CSVERGGKGNEQFF	TGCAGCGTGGAGCGGGGGGGCAAGGGCAATGAGCAGTTCTTC
-	TRBV4-1	TRBJ2-3	TRBD2	CASSRGTSGDFTDTQYF	TGCGCCAGCAGCCGCGGGACTAGCGGGGACTTCACAGATACGCAGTATTTT
few	TRBV7-3	TRBJ1-1	-	CASSSPGARVAFF	TGTGCCAGCAGCTCACCAGGGGCTCGGGTAGCTTTCTTT
few	TRBV27	TRBJ1-1	-	CASSLLAGVSEAFF	TGTGCCAGCAGTTTATTAGCAGGGGTCTCTGAAGCTTTCTTT
-	TRBV2	TRBJ1-1	TRBD1	CASREGQVTEAFF	TGTGCCAGCAGAGAAGGACAGGTCACTGAAGCTTTCTTT
-	TRBV15	TRBJ1-1	-	CATSSPGEGTEAFF	TGTGCCACCAGCTCCCCAGGGGAAGGCACTGAAGCTTTCTTT
-	TRBV5-6	TRBJ1-1	-	CASSLVPGSSAEAFF	TGTGCCAGCAGCTTAGTCCCAGGAAGTAGCGCTGAAGCTTTCTTT
-	TRBV6-5	TRBJ1-1	-	CASSYLGEGQRAEAFF	TGTGCCAGCAGTTACTTGGGAGAAGGTCAAAGGGCTGAAGCTTTCTTT
-	TRBV6-1	TRBJ1-4	-	CASSEGRIAEKLFF	TGTGCCAGCAGTGAAGGCAGGATCGCTGAAAAACTGTTTTTT
-	TRBV4-1	TRBJ2-3	TRBD2	CASSQDGRGGTDTQYF	TGCGCCAGCAGCCAAGATGGGCGGGGGGGCACAGATACGCAGTATTTT
-	TRBV19	TRBJ1-1	-	CASSIGGVILEAFF	TGTGCCAGTAGTATAGGAGGAGTGATTCTTGAAGCTTTCTTT
-	TRBV25-1	TRBJ1-2	TRBD1	CASSERDRRVGYTF	TGTGCCAGCAGTGAACGGGACAGGAGGGTCGGCTACACCTTC
-	TRBV29-1	TRBJ1-1	-	CSVEWTTNTEAFF	TGCAGCGTTGAATGGACAACCAACACTGAAGCTTTCTTT
-	TRBV5-1	TRBJ1-1	-	CASSYIRDSRGTTEAFF	TGCGCCAGCAGCTATATTCGGGACTCCCGGGGGACCACTGAAGCTTTCTTT
-	TRBV24-1	TRBJ2-1	TRBD1	CATSDFSGQGASSYNEQFF	TGTGCCACCAGTGATTTCTCGGGACAGGGGGCGAGCTCCTACAATGAGCAGTTCTTC
-	TRBV19	TRBJ1-6	-	CATSEGRNSPLHF	TGTGCCACTAGCGAGGGTCGTAATTCACCCCTCCACTTT
few	TRBV6-5	TRBJ2-7	TRBD1	CASSTTGETEQYF	TGTGCCAGCAGCACAACAGGGGAGACCGAGCAGTACTTC
-	TRBV18	TRBJ1-1	TRBD1	CASSPPMDREQAFF	TGTGCCAGCTCACCACCGATGGACAGGGAACAAGCTTTCTTT